The 30 T cell receptor beta chains reported below all come from one sample, sequenced in a study of control samples from healthy donors and cancer patients (dated by TCRdb to about 2020). Library preparation used the immunoSEQ multiplex PCR assay. The table comes from immuneACCESS by way of TCRdb, which keeps in-frame sequences with V and J called. Part of the clones is missing from these tables; in studies checked, under half for an unresolved V gene and the rest for unknown reasons. The sample contains tens of thousands of clones, 84% of them found a single time. Under 30% of the sample goes to the ten largest clones. Specimen: blood. The receptor set was obtained from a man aged 45 to 65 in good health.

The chain combines TRBV11-3 with TRBJ2-5; 12 bases match TRBD1. CDR3 size: 15 residues. Germline values: CDR1 SGHNT, CDR2 YENEEA. The V and J ends lost 5 bases and 5 bases, in that order; junction bases with no gene match: 6. The CDR3, as DNA: TGTGCCAGCAGCACCCCGGGACAGGGGGCTGAGACCCAGTACTTC. Protein product: CASSTPGQGAETQYF.

This CDR3 reads CASRRTSGMGYNEQFF. The CDR3 DNA follows: TGTGCCAGCAGGCGGACTAGCGGGATGGGCTACAATGAGCAGTTCTTC. The genes are TRBV7-9 and TRBJ2-1, with 12 bases aligning to TRBD2. Trimming removed 6 bases from V and 3 bases from J; junction bases left unmatched: 6. The CDR3 covers 16 residues. CDR1 is SEHNR and CDR2 is FQNEAQ in the germline V gene (reference sequence).

In this sample, this clone is medium-sized. The chain has TRBV3-1 (or the pseudogene TRBV3-2) and TRBJ2-1, with 7 bases fitting TRBD2. The CDR3 loop spans 17 amino acids. The V segment lost 3 bases and the J segment 6 bases; nucleotides outside the gene matches: 14. Germline CDR1 is LGHDT and CDR2 is YNNKEL (reference sequence). The chain's CDR3 is CASSHIPGGSDVNEQFF. Written as DNA, the CDR3 is TGTGCCAGCAGCCACATCCCGGGCGGGAGCGATGTCAATGAGCAGTTCTTC.

The rearrangement links TRBV5-6 to TRBJ2-7, with TRBD1 matching over 7 bases. This CDR3 has 14 residues. V dropped 4 bases and J dropped 4; count of bases not matched to a gene: 8. The V gene's germline CDR1 is SGHDT and CDR2 YYEEEE. The CDR3 DNA sequence: TGTGCCAGCAGCCCTCCGGGACAGATTTACGAGCAGTACTTC. It is translated as CASSPPGQIYEQYF.

The J gene is TRBJ2-5, the V gene TRBV19; a possible D gene is TRBD1 (6 bases). The CDR3 loop spans 13 amino acids. Trimming took 4 bases from V and 5 from J, leaving 11 bases between them. Germline CDR1 and CDR2: LNHDA and SQIVND (reference sequence). This CDR3 is CASSKRGFETQYF. As DNA, the CDR3 is TGTGCCAGTAGTAAGAGGGGGTTTGAGACCCAGTACTTC.

This chain uses TRBV19 with TRBJ1-2; no clear D. CDR1 and CDR2 from the germline V gene are LNHDA and SQIVND (reference sequence). The CDR3 consists of 15 residues. V lost 6 bases and J lost 2, with 16 bases in between. The chain's CDR3 is CASSKTGSGNYGYTF. The CDR3 coding sequence is TGTGCCAGTAGCAAAACCGGGAGTGGAAACTATGGCTACACCTTC.

This chain connects TRBV7-9 to TRBJ2-1; 8 nucleotides align to TRBD1. V shed 4 bases, J shed 9 bases, and the junction held 11 bases outside the gene matches. Germline values: CDR1 SEHNR, CDR2 FQNEAQ (reference sequence). This CDR3 has 15 amino acids. The CDR3 nucleotides read TGTGCCAGCAGCTACGCGAACCAGGGGGCGGGTGAGCAGTTCTTC. Amino acid sequence: CASSYANQGAGEQFF.

This clone was detected once. The CDR3 region is CSVGQGGSQPQHF. CDR3 DNA: TGCAGCGTAGGACAGGGTGGTAGTCAGCCCCAGCATTTT. The chain carries TRBV29-1 and TRBJ1-5, with TRBD1 matching over 8 bases. Germline values: CDR1 SQVTM, CDR2 ANQGSEA. V was clipped by 6 bases and J by 6 bases; unmatched bases: 7. The CDR3 is made up of 13 amino acids. The whole variable domain, filled in from reference TRBV29-1 and TRBJ1-5, reads SAVISQKPSRDICQRGTSLTIQCQVDSQVTMMFWYRQQPGQSLTLIATANQGSEATYESGFVIDKFPISRPNLTFSTLTVSNMSPEDSSIYLCSVGQGGSQPQHFGDGTRLSIL.

This clone was observed a single time. The V gene is TRBV18, the J gene TRBJ2-2; 7 bases fit TRBD1. The germline V gene encodes CDR1 KGHSH and CDR2 LQKENI. The CDR3 length is 16 residues. The trim removed 5 bases at V and 4 bases at J, leaving 10 bases unmatched. As DNA, the CDR3 is TGTGCCAGCTCATCAACGGACAGGTTGGTCACCGGGGAGCTGTTTTTT. Translated: CASSSTDRLVTGELFF.

The chain is built from TRBV29-1 and TRBJ1-2, with 7 bases fitting TRBD1. V dropped 7 bases and J dropped 2; count of bases not matched to a gene: 7. Germline V gene lookup returns CDR1 SQVTM and CDR2 ANQGSEA. The CDR3 consists of 13 residues. CDR3 DNA: TGCAGCGCCCTTACAGGGGAGAACTATGGCTACACCTTC. It yields the protein CSALTGENYGYTF.

V is TRBV5-6 and J is TRBJ1-4, with D uncertain. The CDR3 is 13 amino acids. With 0 bases removed from V and 5 bases from J, the gap between germline ends came to 5 bases. The V gene's germline CDR1 is SGHDT and CDR2 YYEEEE. This CDR3 is CASSLVSNEKLFF. CDR3 DNA sequence: TGTGCCAGCAGCTTGGTCAGCAATGAAAAACTGTTTTTT.

V usage is TRBV5-4 and J usage is TRBJ2-1, with D perhaps matching TRBD2 (5 bases). Germline lookup yields CDR1 SGHNT and CDR2 YYREEE (reference sequence). V lost 0 bases, J lost 2 bases, and 9 bases lay in between. The CDR3 runs 15 residues. CDR3 protein: CASSLAGYTYNEQFF. Written as DNA, the CDR3 is TGTGCCAGCAGCTTGGCGGGATACACCTACAATGAGCAGTTCTTC. Based on the CDR3 plus reference TRBV5-4 and TRBJ2-1, the full variable domain is ETGVTQSPTHLIKTRGQQVTLRCSSQSGHNTVSWYQQALGQGPQFIFQYYREEENGRGNFPPRFSGLQFPNYSSELNVNALELDDSALYLCASSLAGYTYNEQFFGPGTRLTVL.

J is TRBJ2-5 and V is TRBV24-1, with 11 bases aligning to TRBD2. V shed 3 bases and J 5 bases; nucleotides not matched to a gene: 4. Germline assignment: CDR1 KGHDR and CDR2 SFDVKD. The CDR3 covers 15 residues. The CDR3 DNA follows: TGTGCCACCAGTGATCTGACTAGCGGGGCGGAGACCCAGTACTTC. It is translated as CATSDLTSGAETQYF.

This chain links TRBV10-3 with TRBJ1-2; TRBD1 might be the D (5 bases). V gave up 6 bases and J gave up 3 bases, with 17 bases separating them. The CDR3 is 15 amino acids. Germline-derived CDR1 and CDR2 are ENHRY and SYGVKD. Here the CDR3 reads CAISGEGAIDYGYTF. CDR3 in DNA: TGTGCCATCAGCGGGGAAGGGGCAATTGACTATGGCTACACCTTC.

The chain has TRBV29-1 and TRBJ2-3, with TRBD2 identical over 10 bases. Germline V CDR1 and CDR2: SQVTM, ANQGSEA. Trimming cost V 8 bases and J 5 bases; bases outside gene matches: 16. This CDR3 has 16 amino acids. The CDR3 DNA reads as TGCAGCTTTTCCCTCGTACTAGCGGGGACCGGAGATACGCAGTATTTT. Protein sequence: CSFSLVLAGTGDTQYF.

The rearrangement uses TRBV14 and TRBJ2-3, with D perhaps TRBD2 (6 bases). Germline V gene data show CDR1 as SGHDN and CDR2 as FVKESK. The CDR3 runs 16 residues. Trimming pared 1 base from V and 5 bases from J, leaving 16 bases between. CDR3 region: CASSQGGTEGVDTQYF. The CDR3 DNA follows: TGTGCCAGCAGCCAAGGGGGGACGGAGGGAGTAGATACGCAGTATTTT.

The rearrangement links TRBV27 to TRBJ2-7; TRBD2 agrees at 7 bases. V lost 5 bases, J lost 1 base, and 5 bases stayed unmatched. Germline CDR1 MNHEY, CDR2 SMNVEV (reference sequence). CDR3 length: 14 residues. The CDR3: CASSRFGGSYEQYF. The CDR3, as DNA: TGTGCCAGCAGTCGATTCGGGGGGTCCTACGAGCAGTACTTC.

The chain employs TRBV19 and TRBJ2-3, with D hard to call. The V gene lost 10 bases and the J gene lost 3 bases, with 20 bases spanning the gap. The germline V gene encodes CDR1 LNHDA and CDR2 SQIVND (reference sequence). The CDR3 runs 15 residues. The chain's CDR3 is CATPPPDAATDTQYF. For the CDR3, the DNA is TGTGCCACTCCTCCTCCGGACGCGGCGACAGATACGCAGTATTTT.

The V and J genes are TRBV4-3 and TRBJ2-2; 8 bases are a match to TRBD1. Trimming removed 1 base from V and 2 bases from J; junction bases left unmatched: 15. Looked up from germline, CDR1 is LGHNA and CDR2 is YSLEER. The CDR3 is 20 residues long. In DNA, the CDR3 is TGCGCCAGCAGCCAAGGTGTATCCCAAGGACAGGGCAAAAACACCGGGGAGCTGTTTTTT. Amino acids: CASSQGVSQGQGKNTGELFF.

This sequence joins TRBV7-7 and TRBJ2-2; the D gene is possibly TRBD2 (5 bases). This CDR3 has 14 residues. Trimming cost V 0 bases and J 3 bases, with 5 bases left between them. The germline gives CDR1 SSHAT, CDR2 FNYEAQ (reference sequence). The CDR3 is CASSLADYTGELFF. The CDR3 region has the DNA TGTGCCAGCAGCTTAGCGGACTACACCGGGGAGCTGTTTTTT.

The rearrangement links TRBV9 to TRBJ1-5; tentatively, D is TRBD1 (6 bases). CDR1 is SGDLS, CDR2 YYNGEE, per germline. The germline V and J ends were trimmed by 3 bases and 2 bases, with 21 bases remaining between them. This CDR3 spans 18 amino acids. CDR3 sequence (DNA): TGTGCCAGCAGCGGGGGGTCCGGGGGCACGACCGGCAATCAGCCCCAGCATTTT. This translates into CASSGGSGGTTGNQPQHF. Supplemented by reference TRBV9 and TRBJ1-5, the full variable domain reads DSGVTQTPKHLITATGQRVTLRCSPRSGDLSVYWYQQSLDQGLQFLIQYYNGEERAKGNILERFSAQQFPDLHSELNLSSLELGDSALYFCASSGGSGGTTGNQPQHFGDGTRLSIL.

This chain joins TRBV5-6 and TRBJ2-3; the D call may be TRBD1 or TRBD2 (5 bases each). V lost 1 base and J 2 bases, leaving 14 bases between the germline ends. The CDR3 spans 16 residues. CDR1 and CDR2 (germline): SGHDT, YYEEEE. CDR3 bases: TGTGCCAGCAGCTTGAAGAGGGGTATGAACACAGATACGCAGTATTTT. This encodes CASSLKRGMNTDTQYF.

This sequence joins TRBV12-3 or TRBV12-4 and TRBJ1-1, with unresolved D. Trimming took off 6 bases at V and 1 base at J, with 6 bases between the two ends. The length of the CDR3 is 12 residues. The CDR3 coding sequence is TGTGCCAGCAGGCGACAGAACACTGAAGCTTTCTTT. Protein product: CASRRQNTEAFF.

This sequence joins TRBV5-1 and TRBJ2-3; the D is unclear. CDR1 SGHRS and CDR2 YFSETQ come from the germline V gene. The ends were cut back, 1 base at V and 5 bases at J, with 11 bases in the middle. The CDR3 has 14 amino acids. CDR3 sequence: CASSLNRIQDTQYF. CDR3 in DNA: TGCGCCAGCAGCTTGAATCGTATTCAAGATACGCAGTATTTT.

This clone turned up a few times. This sequence joins TRBV24-1 and TRBJ1-2; TRBD1 matches at 7 bases. The V gene end was trimmed by 4 bases and the J gene end by 8 bases; junction bases not matched to a gene: 12. This CDR3 is 15 amino acids long. Per germline, CDR1 KGHDR and CDR2 SFDVKD. CDR3 sequence (DNA): TGTGCCACCAGTGACTCAGCGCAGGGGGGAGAAGGCTACACCTTC. It specifies CATSDSAQGGEGYTF.

The chain uses TRBV10-1 and TRBJ1-2; no firm D call. Trimming removed 7 bases from V and 2 bases from J, with 14 bases in between. The CDR3 is 14 amino acids. Per germline, CDR1 WNHNN and CDR2 SYGVQD (reference sequence). This CDR3 is CASTGQAANYGYTF. CDR3 nucleotides: TGCGCCAGCACGGGCCAGGCAGCCAACTATGGCTACACCTTC.

This clone was counted a few times. J is TRBJ2-1 and V is TRBV11-3; 8 positions match TRBD2. V shed 1 base, J shed 7 bases, and the junction held 12 bases outside the gene matches. The CDR3 has 17 amino acids. The germline V gene has CDR1 SGHNT and CDR2 YENEEA. This CDR3 reads CASSLGVGTSGRNEQFF. The DNA of the CDR3 is TGTGCCAGCAGCTTAGGAGTTGGTACTAGCGGTCGGAATGAGCAGTTCTTC.

V is TRBV5-4 and J is TRBJ1-1; possibly TRBD1 for D (5 bases). Trimming took 5 bases from V and 0 from J, leaving 8 bases between them. CDR3 size: 13 residues. The germline CDR1 and CDR2 sequences are SGHNT and YYREEE (reference sequence). CDR3 bases: TGTGCCAGCAGATTAGGGGTGAACACTGAAGCTTTCTTT. Protein product: CASRLGVNTEAFF.

The V call is TRBV11-1, the J call TRBJ1-6; D is undetermined. Germline CDR1 SGHAT, CDR2 FQDESV (reference sequence). V lost 3 bases and J lost 0, with 3 bases in between. There are 14 residues in the CDR3. The CDR3 here is CASSFGSYNSPLHF. CDR3 nucleotide sequence: TGTGCCAGCAGCTTTGGCTCCTATAATTCACCCCTCCACTTT.

V and J are TRBV3-1 (or the pseudogene TRBV3-2) and TRBJ1-1; D gene unclear. In germline, CDR1 is LGHDT, CDR2 YNNKEL (reference sequence). The CDR3 has 13 residues. Trimming pared 3 bases from V and 1 base from J, leaving 6 bases between. This chain's CDR3 is CASSHSGNTEAFF. The CDR3 nucleotides read TGTGCCAGCAGCCATTCTGGGAACACTGAAGCTTTCTTT.